Sequencing of this T cell receptor beta chain was carried out in a study of early T cells in non-severe SARS-CoV-2 infection. TCRdb re-called the 5' RACE reads with MiXCR, one entry per CDR3 protein. The sample records 30,000 to 40,000 distinct CDR3 sequences, 7.1% being singletons. The source of this sequence is an adult who was a healthcare worker with PCR-confirmed SARS-CoV-2 infection or an uninfected control (not recorded which). Source: whole blood, taken at baseline.

The CDR3 region has the DNA TGCGCCAGCAGCCAAGATCGAGCAGGGGCGACCCATTACGAGCAGTACTTC. Residues: CASSQDRAGATHYEQYF. The chain joins TRBV4-3 to TRBJ2-7; D may be TRBD1 (6 bases). The germline CDR1 and CDR2 sequences are LGHNA and YSLEER. Trimming shortened V by 0 bases and J by 4 bases, and 19 bases separated the two germline ends. CDR3 length: 17 residues.